A single sample gave rise to the 9 T cell receptor beta chains below, sequenced in a study of regulatory T cells in long-lasting Graves disease. Time point in this sample: newly diagnosed GD, antithyroid drugs for less than 3 months. Extracted RNA from PBMCs served as the source of the TCR library. The authors built TCR beta libraries using iRepertoire HTBI primers and Arm-PCR of CDR3 regions. TCRdb ran MiXCR on the multiplex PCR reads and lists one entry per CDR3 protein. The sample has fewer than 500,000 distinct CDR3 sequences; about 17% are singletons. These data were likewise used in another study, on T cells in Graves' hyperthyroidism and ophthalmopathy.

The sample was peripheral blood mononuclear cells (PBMCs), taken at new diagnosis, from a patient treated with antithyroid drugs. The receptors come from a man in his forties with Graves disease.

This clonotype was counted at least ten times. The V gene is TRBV2, the J gene TRBJ2-1; D perhaps matches TRBD2 (5 bases). The V end lost 3 bases, the J end lost 5 bases, and 11 bases lay between the germline ends. CDR1 and CDR2 (germline): SNHLY, FYNNEI. This CDR3 comprises 14 residues. This chain's CDR3 is CASSDRTSNNEQFF. For the CDR3, the DNA is TGTGCCAGCAGTGACCGCACTAGTAACAATGAGCAGTTCTTC.

This clonotype appeared many times. The chain recombines TRBV2 with TRBJ2-1; 7 bases align to TRBD2. TRBJ2-5 matches the DNA end more closely, so the J call is doubtful. The CDR3 is 15 residues long. Germline CDR1 and CDR2: SNHLY and FYNNEI. The CDR3 DNA is TGTGCCAGCGGCCAGGGACTACAGGACCAAGAGACCCAGTACTTC. Translation: CASGQGLQDQETQYF.

This clonotype showed up many times. The chain links TRBV7-9 to TRBJ1-2, with 7 bases lining up with TRBD1. V lost 5 bases to trimming and J lost 6 bases; unmatched junction nucleotides: 3. The CDR3 spans 12 residues. Germline V gene sequence: CDR1 SEHNR, CDR2 FQNEAQ (reference sequence). The CDR3 bases are TGTGCCAGCAGCGCCGACAGGGATGGCTACACCTTC. It encodes CASSADRDGYTF.

This clonotype was observed many times. The chain recombines TRBV29-1 with TRBJ2-7; D might be TRBD1 or TRBD2, each matching 5 bases. V lost 7 bases, J lost 0 bases, and 19 bases lay in between. Germline loops: CDR1 SQVTM, CDR2 ANQGSEA. The CDR3 length is 15 residues. CDR3 nucleotides: TGCAGCGCACGAGGGGAACAGGTGAGCTCCTACGAGCAGTACTTC. It specifies CSARGEQVSSYEQYF.

This clonotype was counted only a few times. The gene calls are TRBV10-2 and TRBJ1-3; D remains ambiguous. Trimming removed 4 bases at V and 2 bases at J, with 9 bases between. The germline V gene encodes CDR1 WSHSY and CDR2 SAAADI. The CDR3 sequence is 14 residues long. The CDR3 bases are TGCGCCAGCAGTGGGAGGGCCCCTGGAAACACCATATATTTT. It codes for CASSGRAPGNTIYF.

This clonotype was seen many times. The V call is TRBV7-9, the J call TRBJ1-1, with D maybe TRBD1 (6 bases). Trimming pared 6 bases from V and 5 bases from J, leaving 13 bases between. CDR1 and CDR2 from the germline V gene are SEHNR and FQNEAQ (reference sequence). This CDR3 contains 13 residues. CDR3 amino acids: CASRVQGGTEAFF. The CDR3 DNA sequence: TGTGCCAGCAGGGTACAGGGTGGGACTGAAGCTTTCTTT.

The chain recombines TRBV2 with TRBJ2-7; 12 positions match TRBD2. The CDR3 has 15 residues. J gave up 4 bases and V 7 bases, and 8 bases lay outside the gene matches. Germline-derived CDR1 and CDR2 are SNHLY and FYNNEI. CDR3 DNA sequence: TGTGCCAGCACCGACGGGCTAGCGGGAGGGTACGAGCAGTACTTC. Its translation: CASTDGLAGGYEQYF.

This clonotype has just a few counts. This chain joins TRBV19 and TRBJ2-7; D is ambiguous. This CDR3 has 13 amino acids. Trimming removed 3 bases at V and 2 bases at J, with 8 bases between. Germline CDR1 reads LNHDA; CDR2 reads SQIVND (reference sequence). This chain's CDR3 is CASSIGEAYEQYF. Here the CDR3 DNA reads TGTGCCAGTAGTATTGGCGAGGCCTACGAGCAGTACTTC.

This clonotype was seen repeatedly, ten times or more. The chain links TRBV28 to TRBJ2-4; D is undetermined. CDR1 MDHEN and CDR2 SYDVKM come from the germline V gene. The V end lost 7 bases, the J end lost 1 base, and 11 bases lay between the germline ends. The CDR3 runs to 14 residues. CDR3 loop: CASTPGRAKNIQYF. CDR3 sequence (DNA): TGTGCCAGCACCCCCGGACGGGCCAAAAACATTCAGTACTTC.